The 23 T cell receptor beta chains in this list originate from one sample, sequenced in a study of blood T cell repertoires in COVID-19. The data were produced by immunoSEQ multiplex PCR, yet TCRdb's version contains in-frame clones alone and is incomplete. Among 85,000 to 120,000 clones listed, over 55% were seen once. The sequenced sample consisted of peripheral blood. These receptors all stem from a human donor with acute or convalescent COVID-19. The donor label of this sample is uncertain.

This sequence joins TRBV29-1 and TRBJ1-1, with 8 bases matching TRBD1. CDR1 and CDR2 from the germline V gene are SQVTM and ANQGSEA. This CDR3 has 14 residues. CDR3: CSVAKTGVNTEAFF. The CDR3 DNA reads TGCAGTGTGGCAAAGACAGGGGTCAACACTGAAGCTTTCTTT.

The chain joins TRBV6-1 to TRBJ1-4; tentatively, D is TRBD1 (5 bases). CDR1 is MNHNS, CDR2 SASEGT, per germline. Trimming stripped 2 bases from V and 11 bases from J, with 15 bases between. The length of the CDR3 is 14 residues. CDR3 amino acids: CASSETGRGGKLFF. The CDR3 DNA sequence: TGTGCCAGCAGTGAAACGGGACGAGGAGGGAAACTGTTTTTT.

V is TRBV11-2 and J is TRBJ1-6, with TRBD1 matching over 10 bases. CDR3 length: 16 amino acids. Germline trimming cut 1 base from V and 7 bases from J; bases unmatched to any gene: 4. Germline V lookup: CDR1 SGHAT, CDR2 FQNNGV. As DNA, the CDR3 is TGTGCCAGCAGCTTAGGGACAGGGGGAAGAAATTCACCCCTCCACTTT. Residues: CASSLGTGGRNSPLHF.

The J gene is TRBJ1-1, the V gene TRBV18; 7 bases agree with TRBD1. V lost 1 base to trimming and J lost 3 bases; unmatched junction nucleotides: 5. Germline assignment: CDR1 KGHSH and CDR2 LQKENI. This CDR3 has 15 residues. DNA of the CDR3: TGTGCCAGCTCACCACGACAGGGCTGGGACACTGAAGCTTTCTTT. It is translated as CASSPRQGWDTEAFF. The full variable domain, in which reference TRBV18 and TRBJ1-1 provide the parts outside the CDR3, is NAGVMQNPRHLVRRRGQEARLRCSPMKGHSHVYWYRQLPEEGLKFMVYLQKENIIDESGMPKERFSAEFPKEGPSILRIQQVVRGDSAAYFCASSPRQGWDTEAFFGQGTRLTVV.

The CDR3 bases are TGTGCCAGCAGCCTGATGGGGGCGGGCTATGGCTACACCTTC. Protein product: CASSLMGAGYGYTF. This chain links TRBV5-4 with TRBJ1-2; tentatively, D is TRBD1 (6 bases). The CDR3 spans 14 residues. Trimming removed 4 bases from V and 4 bases from J, with 14 bases in between. CDR1 is SGHNT, CDR2 YYREEE, per germline (reference sequence). Combining the CDR3 with reference TRBV5-4 and TRBJ1-2 gives the whole variable domain ETGVTQSPTHLIKTRGQQVTLRCSSQSGHNTVSWYQQALGQGPQFIFQYYREEENGRGNFPPRFSGLQFPNYSSELNVNALELDDSALYLCASSLMGAGYGYTFGSGTRLTVV.

The V gene is TRBV19, the J gene TRBJ1-5; D might be TRBD1 (6 bases). This CDR3 contains 14 residues. V lost 5 bases to trimming and J lost 6 bases, with 14 bases between them. CDR1 is LNHDA and CDR2 is SQIVND in the germline V gene (reference sequence). Here the CDR3 reads CASSAQGSGQPQHF. CDR3 nucleotide sequence: TGTGCCAGTAGTGCTCAGGGGTCGGGTCAGCCCCAGCATTTT. Full variable domain (remainder filled in from reference TRBV19 and TRBJ1-5): DGGITQSPKYLFRKEGQNVTLSCEQNLNHDAMYWYRQDPGQGLRLIYYSQIVNDFQKGDIAEGYSVSREKKESFPLTVTSAQKNPTAFYLCASSAQGSGQPQHFGDGTRLSIL.

This clone was picked up one time. This chain links TRBV7-3 with TRBJ2-1; tentative D call: TRBD2 (6 bases). The germline CDR1 and CDR2 sequences are SGHTA and FQGTGA. The CDR3 has 18 residues. The ends were cut back, 1 base at V and 0 bases at J, with 16 bases in the middle. The CDR3 sequence: CASSLKPTARGSYNEQFF. The CDR3 DNA reads as TGTGCCAGCAGCTTAAAGCCCACGGCGCGGGGCTCCTACAATGAGCAGTTCTTC.

The V and J genes are TRBV18 and TRBJ1-3; TRBD1 might be the D (5 bases). Trimming removed 6 bases at V and 2 bases at J, with 14 bases between. Germline CDR1 is KGHSH and CDR2 is LQKENI. This CDR3 has 15 amino acids. The CDR3 region has the DNA TGTGCCAGCTCCCTCGGCGGGGGGACTGGAAACACCATATATTTT. Translated: CASSLGGGTGNTIYF.

The rearrangement links TRBV30 to TRBJ2-2; 9 nucleotides match TRBD1. The germline CDR1 and CDR2 sequences are GTSNPN and SVGIG (reference sequence). The CDR3 spans 18 residues. V gave up 3 bases and J gave up 6 bases; unmatched junction bases: 17. CDR3: CAWRTFVGRQGGSGELFF. The CDR3 DNA is TGTGCCTGGAGAACTTTTGTAGGCCGACAGGGGGGTTCCGGGGAGCTGTTTTTT.

The CDR3: CASSPTPGSSYNEQFF. Written as DNA, the CDR3 is TGTGCCAGCTCACCTACCCCGGGAAGCTCCTACAATGAGCAGTTCTTC. The V gene is TRBV18, the J gene TRBJ2-1, with D maybe TRBD2 (5 bases). This CDR3 has 16 residues. Looked up from germline, CDR1 is KGHSH and CDR2 is LQKENI. Trimming took off 3 bases at V and 0 bases at J, with 12 bases between the two ends.

The rearrangement joins TRBV11-2 to TRBJ1-1; D gene unclear. In germline, CDR1 is SGHAT, CDR2 FQNNGV. The CDR3 sequence is 13 residues long. V gave up 2 bases and J gave up 8 bases, with 12 bases separating them. Here the CDR3 reads CASSLLLAGEAFF. The CDR3, as DNA: TGTGCCAGCAGCTTATTGTTGGCGGGGGAAGCTTTCTTT. Full variable domain (outside the CDR3, taken from reference TRBV11-2 and TRBJ1-1): EAGVAQSPRYKIIEKRQSVAFWCNPISGHATLYWYQQILGQGPKLLIQFQNNGVVDDSQLPKDRFSAERLKGVDSTLKIQPAKLEDSAVYLCASSLLLAGEAFFGQGTRLTVV.

The chain recombines TRBV20-1 with TRBJ2-1; 9 bases fit TRBD2. The germline CDR1 and CDR2 sequences are DFQATT and SNEGSKA (reference sequence). The CDR3 is 13 residues long. V was clipped by 3 bases and J by 8 bases; unmatched bases: 5. CDR3 bases: TGCAGTGCTAGTACACTAGCGGGCCATGAGCAGTTCTTC. Translated, it gives CSASTLAGHEQFF.

This clone was seen a few times. The gene calls are TRBV7-3 and TRBJ2-2; no clear D gene. There are 15 residues in the CDR3. Trimming cost V 2 bases and J 1 base, with 8 bases left between them. The germline gives CDR1 SGHTA, CDR2 FQGTGA. Here the CDR3 DNA reads TGTGCCAGCAGCTTACTGGGCGAGAACACCGGGGAGCTGTTTTTT. Its protein product is CASSLLGENTGELFF.

This clone turned up a few times. The chain combines TRBV5-4 with TRBJ2-1; D unresolved. Trimming cost V 4 bases and J 0 bases, with 8 bases left between them. CDR3 length: 14 residues. Germline CDR1 is SGHNT and CDR2 is YYREEE (reference sequence). DNA for the CDR3: TGTGCCAGCAGCGCCGCTAGCTCCTACAATGAGCAGTTCTTC. It specifies CASSAASSYNEQFF.

CDR3 amino acids: CASSSRGAGNTIYF. CDR3 sequence (DNA): TGTGCCAGCAGCTCCAGGGGTGCAGGAAACACCATATATTTT. The chain carries TRBV11-2 and TRBJ1-3, with a tentative D call TRBD1 (6 bases). Germline CDR1 SGHAT, CDR2 FQNNGV. V was shortened by 4 bases and J by 4 bases, with 11 bases between the two germline ends. This CDR3 has 14 amino acids.

This clone was recorded a few times. The V and J genes are TRBV3-1 (or the pseudogene TRBV3-2) and TRBJ1-2, with D possibly matching TRBD1 (6 bases). Trimming pared 5 bases from V and 0 bases from J, leaving 10 bases between. The CDR3 spans 14 residues. Germline-derived CDR1 and CDR2 are LGHDT and YNNKEL (reference sequence). Here the CDR3 reads CASSSRQANYGYTF. In DNA form, the CDR3 reads TGTGCCAGCAGCTCCCGACAGGCTAACTATGGCTACACCTTC.

This clone showed up just once. This rearrangement joins TRBV5-1 to TRBJ2-1, with a possible D match to TRBD1 (6 bases). CDR1 SGHRS and CDR2 YFSETQ come from the germline V gene. The ends were cut back, 6 bases at V and 2 bases at J, with 15 bases in the middle. There are 15 residues in the CDR3. Here the CDR3 DNA reads TGCGCCAGCACCCAGGGGACGAGTCCCTACAATGAGCAGTTCTTC. Its protein is CASTQGTSPYNEQFF.

The V call is TRBV5-4, the J call TRBJ2-3; 7 bases align to TRBD1. This CDR3 spans 15 amino acids. The V and J ends lost 1 base and 3 bases, in that order; junction bases with no gene match: 5. CDR1 SGHNT and CDR2 YYREEE come from the germline V gene (reference sequence). CDR3 in amino acids: CASSLTGAVTDTQYF. The CDR3 bases are TGTGCCAGCAGCTTGACAGGGGCCGTAACAGATACGCAGTATTTT.

The chain couples TRBV24-1 to TRBJ2-3; D not resolved. V was pared by 4 bases and J by 5 bases, with 3 bases between. CDR1 is KGHDR and CDR2 is SFDVKD in the germline V gene. This CDR3 is 11 amino acids long. The CDR3 DNA reads as TGTGCCACCAGTGACTTAGATACGCAGTATTTT. Translating it yields CATSDLDTQYF.

The genes are TRBV6-6 and TRBJ2-2, with a possible D match to TRBD2 (6 bases). Trimming took 5 bases from V and 4 from J, leaving 26 bases between them. The CDR3 has 19 amino acids. Germline CDR1 is MNHNY and CDR2 is SVGAGI (reference sequence). CDR3 bases: TGTGCCAGCAGTCCCCCCCGATATGGCGGGGCGTTTGGCACCGGGGAGCTGTTTTTT. The encoded protein is CASSPPRYGGAFGTGELFF.

The rearrangement links TRBV18 to TRBJ1-4; 7 bases fit TRBD1. CDR3 length: 14 residues. V lost 2 bases to trimming and J lost 8 bases; unmatched junction nucleotides: 5. Germline loops: CDR1 KGHSH, CDR2 LQKENI. The CDR3 DNA is TGTGCCAGCTCACCAGGAGGGGGCCGAGAAAAACTGTTTTTT. Residues: CASSPGGGREKLFF.

V is TRBV18 and J is TRBJ1-4; 12 bases line up with TRBD1. There are 16 residues in the CDR3. Germline loops: CDR1 KGHSH, CDR2 LQKENI. J gave up 8 bases and V 6 bases, and 10 bases lay outside the gene matches. In DNA form, the CDR3 reads TGTGCCAGCTCGTCCGGGACAGGGGGCGATTCCGAAAAACTGTTTTTT. It translates to CASSSGTGGDSEKLFF. Full variable domain (outside the CDR3, taken from reference TRBV18 and TRBJ1-4): NAGVMQNPRHLVRRRGQEARLRCSPMKGHSHVYWYRQLPEEGLKFMVYLQKENIIDESGMPKERFSAEFPKEGPSILRIQQVVRGDSAAYFCASSSGTGGDSEKLFFGSGTQLSVL.

This clone has just a few counts. The rearrangement uses TRBV3-1 (or the pseudogene TRBV3-2) and TRBJ2-3; perhaps TRBD2 as D (5 bases). This CDR3 has 13 amino acids. Germline CDR1 reads LGHDT; CDR2 reads YNNKEL (reference sequence). With 6 bases removed from V and 4 bases from J, the gap between germline ends came to 11 bases. Written as DNA, the CDR3 is TGTGCCAGCAGTCACTCCGGGGCAGATACGCAGTATTTT. Translation: CASSHSGADTQYF.